These 23 T cell receptor beta chains came from one sample sequenced in a study of T cells in Graves' hyperthyroidism and ophthalmopathy. RNA transcripts provided the source from which TCR beta CDR3 regions were amplified. A set of HTBI primers served as the primers for a first-round RT-PCR of the TCR CDR3. Using its own MiXCR run on the multiplex PCR reads, TCRdb lists one record per CDR3 protein. The sample includes more than 300,000 distinct CDR3 sequences, roughly 15% of them seen just once. Sequencing was performed on blood. Every receptor here comes from a woman in her thirties with Graves' ophthalmopathy.

The table lists this clonotype with many counts. The chain is built from TRBV3-1 and TRBJ2-3; D may be TRBD2 (5 bases). The CDR3 has 17 amino acids. Germline V gene lookup returns CDR1 LGHDT and CDR2 YNNKEL (reference sequence). V was clipped by 0 bases and J by 0 bases, with 13 bases between them. CDR3: CASSQDQARGSTDTQYF. In nucleotides, the CDR3 is TGTGCCAGCAGCCAAGACCAGGCCCGAGGGAGCACAGATACGCAGTATTTT.

This clonotype has a count of ten or more. This chain links TRBV11-2 with TRBJ2-5, with 10 bases matching TRBD2. The CDR3 contains 17 residues. Germline-derived CDR1 and CDR2 are SGHAT and FQNNGV. V shed 0 bases, J shed 4 bases, and the junction held 8 bases outside the gene matches. CDR3 nucleotide sequence: TGTGCCAGCAGCTTAGATACCCTAGCGGGGGTCGGAGAGACCCAGTACTTC. This sequence encodes CASSLDTLAGVGETQYF.

This clonotype showed up just a few times. CDR3: CSAGGDDNYEQYF. In nucleotides, the CDR3 is TGCAGTGCGGGCGGAGACGATAACTACGAGCAGTACTTC. The V and J genes are TRBV20-1 and TRBJ2-7; D is ambiguous. V was shortened by 6 bases and J by 3 bases, with 15 bases between the two germline ends. CDR1 is DFQATT and CDR2 is SNEGSKA in the germline V gene (reference sequence). The CDR3 runs 13 residues.

This clonotype was counted between two and nine times. This may stem from a read error, because a much larger clone lies one nucleotide away. The chain combines TRBV6-2 or TRBV6-3 with TRBJ2-5; TRBD2 matches 12 bases. The CDR3 covers 18 residues. Germline V gene data show CDR1 as MNHEY and CDR2 as SVGEGT. CDR3 loop: CVSSYPTSGGPTQETQYF. DNA for the CDR3: TGTGTCAGCAGTTACCCGACTAGCGGGGGACCCACGCAAGAGACCCAGTACTTC.

There are many counts of this clonotype. The chain is built from TRBV24-1 and TRBJ2-2, with D hard to call. V lost 4 bases to trimming and J lost 6 bases, with 5 bases between them. The germline CDR1 and CDR2 sequences are KGHDR and SFDVKD. This CDR3 is built from 12 residues. The CDR3 coding sequence is TGTGCCACCAGTGACACCCCCGGGGAGCTGTTTTTT. Protein sequence: CATSDTPGELFF.

This clonotype was seen at least ten times. CDR3 residues: CATGLAVTQYF. The CDR3 nucleotides read TGTGCGACGGGGCTAGCGGTTACTCAGTATTTT. The gene calls are TRBV28 and TRBJ2-3, with 7 positions matching TRBD2. The CDR3 totals 11 residues. Looked up from germline, CDR1 is MDHEN and CDR2 is SYDVKM.

This clonotype occurred many times. The CDR3 DNA sequence: TGTGCCAGCAGCTTAGATGGCGCTAGCGGCGGCGAGCAGTTCTTC. Encoded protein: CASSLDGASGGEQFF. The chain recombines TRBV11-3 with TRBJ2-1, with TRBD2 identical over 7 bases. This CDR3 is 15 amino acids long. Germline CDR1 and CDR2: SGHNT and YENEEA. V lost 0 bases, J lost 10 bases, and 9 bases stayed unmatched.

In this sample, this clonotype turned up many times. The rearrangement joins TRBV20-1 to TRBJ2-7; 8 bases are a match to TRBD1. The CDR3 extends over 15 amino acids. Germline V gene sequence: CDR1 DFQATT, CDR2 SNEGSKA (reference sequence). J gave up 1 base and V 5 bases, and 10 bases lay outside the gene matches. CDR3 nucleotides: TGCAGTGCTCACGCAGGCGGGACAGGATCCTACGAGCAGTACTTC. Residues: CSAHAGGTGSYEQYF.

Many counts were recorded for this clonotype. The chain links TRBV7-8 to TRBJ2-5; 7 bases line up with TRBD1. The CDR3 length is 13 residues. Germline V lookup: CDR1 SGHVS, CDR2 FQNEAQ. With 6 bases clipped from V and 5 bases from J, the junction kept 6 bases outside the gene matches. CDR3: CASRTGIRETQYF. DNA of the CDR3: TGTGCCAGCAGGACAGGGATCCGGGAGACCCAGTACTTC. Complete variable domain (other parts from reference TRBV7-8 and TRBJ2-5): GAGVSQSPRYKVAKRGQDVALRCDPISGHVSLFWYQQALGQGPEFLTYFQNEAQLDKSGLPSDRFFAERPEGSVSTLKIQRTQQEDSAVYLCASRTGIRETQYFGPGTRLLVL.

This clonotype was counted many times. The chain employs TRBV13 and TRBJ1-2; 9 bases agree with TRBD1. Germline values: CDR1 PRHDT, CDR2 FYEKMQ (reference sequence). CDR3 length: 17 amino acids. Trimming removed 0 bases from V and 5 bases from J; junction bases left unmatched: 10. The CDR3 sequence: CASSLGLTGGARYGYTF. The CDR3 DNA follows: TGTGCCAGCAGCTTAGGCCTAACAGGGGGCGCGAGGTATGGCTACACCTTC.

About this clonotype itself: A clone one base away is much larger, so this may be a read error. The chain couples TRBV24-1 to TRBJ2-7, with unresolved D. Germline assignment: CDR1 KGHDR and CDR2 SFDVKD. The V and J ends lost 0 bases and 7 bases respectively, with 9 bases between them. This CDR3 spans 13 amino acids. The CDR3 DNA follows: TGTGCCACCAGTGATTTGGTCATTCGGGAGCAGTACTTC. As protein: CATSDLVIREQYF.

There are many counts of this clonotype. The chain is built from TRBV28 and TRBJ1-6, with a tentative D call TRBD1 (6 bases). This CDR3 is built from 14 residues. V lost 3 bases and J 9 bases, leaving 12 bases between the germline ends. The V gene's germline CDR1 is MDHEN and CDR2 SYDVKM. CDR3 sequence: CASSFRGGGSPLHF. In DNA form, the CDR3 reads TGTGCCAGCAGTTTTAGGGGGGGAGGTTCACCCCTCCACTTT.

The gene calls are TRBV9 and TRBJ2-7; D unclear. CDR1 and CDR2 from the germline V gene are SGDLS and YYNGEE. With 0 bases removed from V and 3 bases from J, the gap between germline ends came to 7 bases. The CDR3 is made up of 13 amino acids. As DNA, the CDR3 is TGTGCCAGCAGCGTAGGAGAAGGCTACGAGCAGTACTTC. Encoded protein: CASSVGEGYEQYF.

This clonotype was detected many times. The rearrangement uses TRBV10-3 and TRBJ1-1; 7 bases line up with TRBD1. Losses at the gene ends were 3 bases for V and 1 base for J; bases not matched to a gene: 8. The CDR3 loop spans 16 amino acids. Germline V gene data show CDR1 as ENHRY and CDR2 as SYGVKD. The CDR3 coding sequence is TGTGCCATCAGTGATTTCTCCGGGACAGCGAACACTGAAGCTTTCTTT. Translated, it gives CAISDFSGTANTEAFF.

A note on this clonotype: A junction end diverges from the germline sequence, so it may reflect a read error. The genes are TRBV7-8 and TRBJ2-1; 9 bases agree with TRBD2. From germline, CDR1 is SGHVS and CDR2 FQNEAQ. This CDR3 is 14 amino acids long. CDR3 protein: CASSLVAGANEQFF. The CDR3 bases are TGTGCTAGCAGCTTAGTAGCGGGGGCTAATGAGCAGTTCTTC.

The V and J genes are TRBV25-1 and TRBJ1-5; D uncertain. From germline, CDR1 is MGHDK and CDR2 SYGVNS. CDR3 length: 18 amino acids. V lost 6 bases and J lost 0, with 21 bases in between. CDR3 sequence: CASSQRITCLNSNQPQHF. CDR3 nucleotides: TGTGCCAGCAGCCAAAGAATTACATGTCTCAATAGCAATCAGCCCCAGCATTTT.

This clonotype was seen repeatedly, ten times or more. V is TRBV18 and J is TRBJ2-1; D is unresolved. This CDR3 comprises 16 residues. Per germline, CDR1 KGHSH and CDR2 LQKENI. The V end lost 3 bases, the J end lost 0 bases, and 12 bases lay between the germline ends. This chain's CDR3 is CASSPNRASSYNEQFF. As DNA, the CDR3 is TGTGCCAGCTCACCGAACAGAGCTAGCTCCTACAATGAGCAGTTCTTC.

This clonotype occurred many times. The chain links TRBV27 to TRBJ2-5; 9 nucleotides align to TRBD2. The CDR3 covers 15 residues. Trimming removed 1 base from V and 5 bases from J; junction bases left unmatched: 5. Germline V CDR1 and CDR2: MNHEY, SMNVEV (reference sequence). CDR3 amino acids: CASSLYAGGVETQYF. The CDR3 nucleotides read TGTGCCAGCAGTTTATACGCGGGGGGGGTTGAGACCCAGTACTTC.

The genes are TRBV6-1 and TRBJ1-2; D is unresolved. This CDR3 contains 13 residues. Germline values: CDR1 MNHNS, CDR2 SASEGT. V was clipped by 7 bases and J by 1 base, with 10 bases between them. The CDR3 coding sequence is TGTGCCAGCACCAACGACCTTAACTATGGCTACACCTTC. Translated: CASTNDLNYGYTF.

This clonotype has more than one count but fewer than ten. The rearrangement uses TRBV7-9 and TRBJ2-2; 8 bases map to TRBD1. This CDR3 is built from 16 residues. The ends lost 5 bases at V and 5 bases at J; junction bases unmatched: 10. Germline CDR1 is SEHNR and CDR2 is FQNEAQ (reference sequence). CDR3 bases: TGTGCCAGCAGCCCCGGACAGGGCGGGCTTACCGGGGAGCTGTTTTTT. Protein sequence: CASSPGQGGLTGELFF.

This clonotype has ten or more counts. This sequence joins TRBV28 and TRBJ1-1; no clear D. The V gene's germline CDR1 is MDHEN and CDR2 SYDVKM. The V gene lost 10 bases and the J gene lost 6 bases, with 15 bases spanning the gap. The CDR3 runs 12 residues. CDR3: CATEFLFSEAFF. DNA for the CDR3: TGTGCCACCGAGTTTCTCTTCTCTGAAGCTTTCTTT.

There are a few counts of this clonotype. The chain is built from TRBV19 and TRBJ2-1; TRBD1 matches 8 bases. The CDR3 runs to 16 residues. V dropped 7 bases and J dropped 7; count of bases not matched to a gene: 15. The germline gives CDR1 LNHDA, CDR2 SQIVND (reference sequence). The CDR3 reads CASTQRPGQGGNEQFF. The DNA for the CDR3 is TGTGCCAGTACCCAACGCCCAGGACAGGGTGGTAATGAGCAGTTCTTC.

This clonotype has at least ten counts. The chain is built from TRBV2 and TRBJ1-2, with TRBD1 matching over 7 bases. With V trimmed by 2 bases and J by 2 bases, 8 bases remained unmatched. The germline V gene encodes CDR1 SNHLY and CDR2 FYNNEI. The CDR3 is made up of 16 amino acids. CDR3 residues: CASSENHRGPNYGYTF. In nucleotides, the CDR3 is TGTGCCAGCAGTGAAAATCACAGGGGCCCAAACTATGGCTACACCTTC. The full variable domain, with the rest looked up from reference TRBV2 and TRBJ1-2, is EPEVTQTPSHQVTQMGQEVILRCVPISNHLYFYWYRQILGQKVEFLVSFYNNEISEKSEIFDDQFSVERPDGSNFTLKIRSTKLEDSAMYFCASSENHRGPNYGYTFGSGTRLTVV.